The source of this T cell receptor (beta chain) is a study of shared clonotypes between healthy human individuals. Overall study: Each donor's CD4 naive and CD4 memory cells filled three plates apiece, CD8 naive two, and CD8 memory one. Study findings and constraints: In several donors, around 5% of naive CD4 clonotypes appeared in common.

A remark on this clone: Its antigen is unknown.

Naive CD8 isolation took CD45RO-negative cells positively selected for CCR7 and excluded terminally differentiated effector memory CD45RA+ cells. Donors were healthy HIV-negative adults without recent acute infections or vaccinations. Germline CDR1 is MNHEY and CDR2 is SMNVEV (reference sequence). Trimming took off 4 bases at V and 1 base at J, with 16 bases between the two ends. This CDR3 is built from 17 residues. Original processing notes: Junction-only sequences without quality scores came from ImmunoSEQ, so filtering differed. TCRdb keeps only in-frame clones here, not all; method: immunoSEQ multiplex PCR. The DNA was the basis for D and trimming; V, J and clone size are from that table. Altogether approximately 1.9 million clones are present, roughly 95% being singletons, with the ten largest covering more than 1.5%.

The TCR originated in a man aged 18-30 years in good health. Some clones in this sample may be carry-over from other donors' samples. The chain recombines TRBV27 with TRBJ2-2, with D hard to call. Sample: naive CD8+ T cells from PBMCs. This CDR3 is CASSSRDLTKNTGELFF. CDR3 bases: TGTGCCAGCAGTTCACGTGACTTAACTAAGAACACCGGGGAGCTGTTTTTT.